This TCR beta chain was documented in a study of CXCR3-negative and CXCR3-positive naive CD8 T cells. Study details: Every library held about 1.5 +/- 0.3 million TRB reads, and the total came to approximately 140 million.

The authors prepared UMI-labeled TRB cDNA libraries by 5' RACE. Each CDR3 protein gets one entry in TCRdb, which reprocessed the 5' RACE reads and gives no DNA. The repertoire table contains more than 45,000 distinct CDR3 sequences. Concerning this clonotype itself: Its target is unknown.

Study results and limitations: The TRBV-TRBJ usage of naive CXCR3-negative and CXCR3-positive cells was similar, but that of memory cells differed. Relative to memory CD8+ cells, whose diversity was much lower, both naive subsets had comparably high diversity.

CDR3 length equals 16 residues. Per germline, CDR1 MDHEN and CDR2 SYDVKM. The receptor comes from a human donor in good health. Some clones in this sample may be carry-over from other donors' samples. The sample consisted of memory CD8+ T cells from blood. J is TRBJ2-7 and V is TRBV28; checking the TCRdb D call of TRBD1 is not possible without DNA. The CDR3 sequence is CASSLGQGAFTYEQYF.